This T cell receptor (beta chain) was identified in a study of long-term antiretroviral therapy in people with HIV. Germline V gene sequence: CDR1 SQVTM, CDR2 ANQGSEA. The CDR3 is 15 residues long. Trimming shortened V by 7 bases and J by 5 bases, and 21 bases separated the two germline ends. Sequencing used immunoSEQ v3.0 at survey level. Data came from immunoSEQ multiplex PCR; TCRdb stores just in-frame clones and leaves some out. The table records roughly 17,000 clones, 85% to 95% of them present only once. This clone has a single count. The receptor comes from a man aged 25-40 years with HIV. The rearrangement uses TRBV29-1 and TRBJ1-5; D possibly corresponds to TRBD1 (6 bases). Sequencing used unsorted PBMCs, obtained approximately 11 years after starting antiretroviral therapy. The CDR3 DNA sequence: TGCAGCGCTATCTTCTCCGCAGGGGAATATCAGCCCCAGCATTTT. Translating gives CSAIFSAGEYQPQHF.